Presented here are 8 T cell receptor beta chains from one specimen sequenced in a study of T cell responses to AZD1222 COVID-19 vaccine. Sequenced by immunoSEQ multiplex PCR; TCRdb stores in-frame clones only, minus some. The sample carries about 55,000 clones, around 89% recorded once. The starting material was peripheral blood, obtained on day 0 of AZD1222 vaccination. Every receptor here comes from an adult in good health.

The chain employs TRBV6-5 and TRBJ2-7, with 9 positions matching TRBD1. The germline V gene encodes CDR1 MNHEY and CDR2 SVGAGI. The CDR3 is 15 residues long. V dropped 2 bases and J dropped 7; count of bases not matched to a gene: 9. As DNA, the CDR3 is TGTGCCAGCAGTTACGCCGGGACAGGGCTTCAAGAGCAGTACTTC. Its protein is CASSYAGTGLQEQYF.

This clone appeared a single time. The CDR3 spells CASSGRGLRLNTEAFF. CDR3 sequence (DNA): TGTGCCAGCAGTGGCAGGGGGCTGAGATTGAACACTGAAGCTTTCTTT. The chain carries TRBV27 and TRBJ1-1, with TRBD1 matching over 8 bases. The germline V gene encodes CDR1 MNHEY and CDR2 SMNVEV (reference sequence). This CDR3 region has 16 residues. With V trimmed by 5 bases and J by 0 bases, 8 bases remained unmatched.

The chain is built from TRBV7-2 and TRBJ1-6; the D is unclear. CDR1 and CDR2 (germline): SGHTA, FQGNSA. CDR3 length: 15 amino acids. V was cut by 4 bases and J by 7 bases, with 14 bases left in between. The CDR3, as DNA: TGTGCCAGCAGCTCTCAGTGGACTGCCAATTCACCCCTCCACTTT. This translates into CASSSQWTANSPLHF.

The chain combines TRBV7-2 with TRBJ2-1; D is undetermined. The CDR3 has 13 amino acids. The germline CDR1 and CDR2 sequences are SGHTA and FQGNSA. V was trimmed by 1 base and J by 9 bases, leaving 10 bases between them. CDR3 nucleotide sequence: TGTGCCAGCAGCTTAGTTGGCAGTCGTGAGCAGTTCTTC. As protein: CASSLVGSREQFF.

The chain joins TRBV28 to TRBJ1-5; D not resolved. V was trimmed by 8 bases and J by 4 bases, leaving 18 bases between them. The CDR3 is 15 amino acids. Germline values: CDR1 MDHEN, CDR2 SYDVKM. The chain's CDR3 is CASRTGLTGNQPQHF. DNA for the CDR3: TGTGCCAGCCGCACCGGACTAACGGGGAATCAGCCCCAGCATTTT. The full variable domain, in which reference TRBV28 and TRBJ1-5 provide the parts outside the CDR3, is DVKVTQSSRYLVKRTGEKVFLECVQDMDHENMFWYRQDPGLGLRLIYFSYDVKMKEKGDIPEGYSVSREKKERFSLILESASTNQTSMYLCASRTGLTGNQPQHFGDGTRLSIL.

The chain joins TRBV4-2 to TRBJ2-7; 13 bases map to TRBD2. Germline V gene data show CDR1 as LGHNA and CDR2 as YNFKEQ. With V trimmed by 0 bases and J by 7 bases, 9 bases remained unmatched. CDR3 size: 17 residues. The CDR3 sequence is CASSQDLGLAGVREQYF. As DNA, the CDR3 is TGTGCCAGCAGCCAAGATCTAGGACTAGCGGGAGTTCGGGAGCAGTACTTC.

DNA for the CDR3: TGTGCCAGCAGTTTAAATTGGCCCCAGTCGCCCCGCCAAAAACTGTTTTTT. The encoded protein is CASSLNWPQSPRQKLFF. V and J are TRBV27 and TRBJ1-4; D remains ambiguous. From germline, CDR1 is MNHEY and CDR2 SMNVEV (reference sequence). This CDR3 has 17 amino acids. V gave up 2 bases and J gave up 9 bases, with 22 bases separating them. The full variable domain, with the rest looked up from reference TRBV27 and TRBJ1-4, is EAQVTQNPRYLITVTGKKLTVTCSQNMNHEYMSWYRQDPGLGLRQIYYSMNVEVTDKGDVPEGYKVSRKEKRNFPLILESPSPNQTSLYFCASSLNWPQSPRQKLFFGSGTQLSVL.

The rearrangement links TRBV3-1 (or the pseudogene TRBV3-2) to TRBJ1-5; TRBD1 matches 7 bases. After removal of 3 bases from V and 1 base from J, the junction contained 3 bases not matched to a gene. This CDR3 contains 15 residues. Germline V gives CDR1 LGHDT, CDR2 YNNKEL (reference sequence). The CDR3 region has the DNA TGTGCCAGCAGCCAGGGACAGCAAAGCAATCAGCCCCAGCATTTT. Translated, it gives CASSQGQQSNQPQHF.